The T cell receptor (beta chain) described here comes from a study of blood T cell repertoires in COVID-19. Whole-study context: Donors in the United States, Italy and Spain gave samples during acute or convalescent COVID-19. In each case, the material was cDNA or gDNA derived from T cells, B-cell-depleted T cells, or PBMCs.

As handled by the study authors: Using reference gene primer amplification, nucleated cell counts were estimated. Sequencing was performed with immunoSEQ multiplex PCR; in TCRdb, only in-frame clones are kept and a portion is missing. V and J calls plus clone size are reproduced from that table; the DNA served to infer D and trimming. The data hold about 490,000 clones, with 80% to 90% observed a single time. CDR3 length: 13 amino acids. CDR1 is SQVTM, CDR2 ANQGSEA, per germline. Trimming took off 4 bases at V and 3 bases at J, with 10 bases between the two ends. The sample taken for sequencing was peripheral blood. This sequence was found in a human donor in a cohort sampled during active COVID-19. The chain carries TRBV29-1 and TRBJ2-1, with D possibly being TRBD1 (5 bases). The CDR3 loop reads CSVVQGSYNEQFF. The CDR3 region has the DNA TGCAGCGTTGTTCAGGGTAGCTACAATGAGCAGTTCTTC.